A selection of T cell receptor beta chains follows, all from one sample in a study of blood T cell repertoires in COVID-19. The method was immunoSEQ multiplex PCR; TCRdb's version includes in-frame clones alone and lacks a portion of them. The table has 55,000 to 75,000 clones, about 81% seen once. What was sequenced was peripheral blood. The source is a human donor in a cohort sampled during active COVID-19. The CDR3 runs from the conserved cysteine through the conserved F or W. Each record gives: D gene, J gene, clone size, V gene, CDR3 protein, CDR3 DNA. The D gene is left open where the match is weak. Only part of the rows carry a size: once, few, many, or a class if the clone is expanded.

D gene: NA
J gene: TRBJ2-2
clone size: medium-sized
V gene: TRBV6-4
CDR3 protein: CASSSGNTGELFF
CDR3 DNA: TGTGCCAGCAGTAGCGGGAACACCGGGGAGCTGTTTTTT

D gene: NA
J gene: TRBJ2-7
clone size: once
V gene: TRBV29-1
CDR3 protein: CSVGGVSYEQYF
CDR3 DNA: TGCAGCGTTGGGGGGGTTTCCTACGAGCAGTACTTC

D gene: NA
J gene: TRBJ2-7
clone size: NA
V gene: TRBV5-1
CDR3 protein: CASSLVGVNEQYF
CDR3 DNA: TGCGCCAGCAGCTTGGTCGGGGTAAACGAGCAGTACTTC

D gene: NA
J gene: TRBJ2-4
clone size: NA
V gene: TRBV6-5
CDR3 protein: CASDLSGGLNIQYF
CDR3 DNA: TGTGCCAGTGACCTGAGCGGAGGACTAAACATTCAGTACTTC

D gene: NA
J gene: TRBJ2-1
clone size: NA
V gene: TRBV21-1
CDR3 protein: CASLRGGSGHSYNEQFF
CDR3 DNA: TGTGCCAGCTTAAGGGGGGGTAGCGGGCACTCCTACAATGAGCAGTTCTTC

D gene: TRBD1
J gene: TRBJ2-6
clone size: NA
V gene: TRBV19
CDR3 protein: CASSIYSKAGTVLPGANVLTF
CDR3 DNA: TGTGCCAGTAGTATTTATTCTAAGGCCGGGACAGTACTCCCCGGGGCCAACGTCCTGACTTTC

D gene: TRBD1
J gene: TRBJ2-7
clone size: NA
V gene: TRBV5-1
CDR3 protein: CASSLYPAVRDSPYEQYF
CDR3 DNA: TGCGCCAGCAGTCTCTACCCCGCCGTTCGGGACAGCCCCTACGAGCAGTACTTC

D gene: NA
J gene: TRBJ2-1
clone size: NA
V gene: TRBV10-1
CDR3 protein: CASSESKGENEQFF
CDR3 DNA: TGCGCCAGCAGTGAGTCGAAGGGGGAAAATGAGCAGTTCTTC

D gene: NA
J gene: TRBJ1-5
clone size: NA
V gene: TRBV28
CDR3 protein: CASSFSGTLYSNQPQHF
CDR3 DNA: TGTGCCAGCAGCTTTTCCGGGACTCTCTATAGCAATCAGCCCCAGCATTTT

D gene: NA
J gene: TRBJ2-3
clone size: NA
V gene: TRBV5-1
CDR3 protein: CASSYSRTDTQYF
CDR3 DNA: TGCGCCAGCAGCTACAGCCGCACAGATACGCAGTATTTT

D gene: NA
J gene: TRBJ2-1
clone size: NA
V gene: TRBV29-1
CDR3 protein: CSVEEGLQGEQFF
CDR3 DNA: TGCAGCGTTGAAGAGGGCCTCCAGGGAGAGCAGTTCTTC

D gene: NA
J gene: TRBJ2-7
clone size: NA
V gene: TRBV4-3
CDR3 protein: CASSPGTEDEQYF
CDR3 DNA: TGCGCCAGCAGCCCAGGTACGGAGGACGAGCAGTACTTC

D gene: TRBD1
J gene: TRBJ2-7
clone size: NA
V gene: TRBV25-1
CDR3 protein: CASSDFRQGAYEQYF
CDR3 DNA: TGTGCCAGCAGTGATTTCCGCCAGGGGGCCTACGAGCAGTACTTC

D gene: TRBD2
J gene: TRBJ2-3
clone size: once
V gene: TRBV27
CDR3 protein: CASSLGSSGTSDTQYF
CDR3 DNA: TGTGCCAGCAGTTTAGGCTCTAGCGGGACGTCCGATACGCAGTATTTT

D gene: NA
J gene: TRBJ2-3
clone size: few
V gene: TRBV7-8
CDR3 protein: CASTPDGHTQYF
CDR3 DNA: TGTGCCAGCACCCCAGATGGGCATACGCAGTATTTT

D gene: NA
J gene: TRBJ2-3
clone size: NA
V gene: TRBV9
CDR3 protein: CASSVTGTALDTQYF
CDR3 DNA: TGTGCCAGCAGCGTCACCGGGACTGCCCTAGATACGCAGTATTTT

D gene: NA
J gene: TRBJ2-3
clone size: NA
V gene: TRBV18
CDR3 protein: CASSREPGTSTDTQYF
CDR3 DNA: TGTGCCAGCTCACGAGAACCCGGGACTAGCACAGATACGCAGTATTTT

D gene: NA
J gene: TRBJ1-1
clone size: NA
V gene: TRBV6-5
CDR3 protein: CASSYSMLAPEAFF
CDR3 DNA: TGTGCCAGCAGTTACTCGATGTTGGCACCCGAAGCTTTCTTT

D gene: TRBD1
J gene: TRBJ1-5
clone size: NA
V gene: TRBV18
CDR3 protein: CASSSDRGGQPQHF
CDR3 DNA: TGTGCCAGCTCGTCCGACAGGGGTGGACAGCCCCAGCATTTT

D gene: NA
J gene: TRBJ2-1
clone size: NA
V gene: TRBV25-1
CDR3 protein: CASSAYGEQFF
CDR3 DNA: TGTGCCAGCAGTGCGTACGGTGAGCAGTTCTTC

D gene: TRBD2
J gene: TRBJ2-1
clone size: NA
V gene: TRBV28
CDR3 protein: CASSPTLGGELAGGPRNEQFF
CDR3 DNA: TGTGCCAGCAGTCCGACTCTGGGGGGAGAGCTAGCGGGAGGGCCTCGGAATGAGCAGTTCTTC

D gene: NA
J gene: TRBJ2-2
clone size: once
V gene: TRBV2
CDR3 protein: CASRTEGIMAGELFF
CDR3 DNA: TGTGCCAGCAGGACAGAAGGTATTATGGCCGGGGAGCTGTTTTTT

D gene: TRBD1
J gene: TRBJ2-5
clone size: NA
V gene: TRBV28
CDR3 protein: CASRIPGQRETQYF
CDR3 DNA: TGTGCCAGCAGAATTCCGGGACAGAGGGAGACCCAGTACTTC

D gene: NA
J gene: TRBJ2-1
clone size: NA
V gene: TRBV19
CDR3 protein: CASSIWASINYNEQFF
CDR3 DNA: TGTGCCAGTAGTATTTGGGCTAGCATAAACTACAATGAGCAGTTCTTC

D gene: TRBD2
J gene: TRBJ2-7
clone size: NA
V gene: TRBV7-8
CDR3 protein: CASSFGAGERYEQYF
CDR3 DNA: TGTGCCAGCAGCTTCGGAGCGGGAGAACGGTACGAGCAGTACTTC

D gene: NA
J gene: TRBJ1-3
clone size: few
V gene: TRBV9
CDR3 protein: CASSSGRPGGTGNTIYF
CDR3 DNA: TGTGCCAGCAGCTCCGGTCGTCCGGGGGGAACTGGAAACACCATATATTTT